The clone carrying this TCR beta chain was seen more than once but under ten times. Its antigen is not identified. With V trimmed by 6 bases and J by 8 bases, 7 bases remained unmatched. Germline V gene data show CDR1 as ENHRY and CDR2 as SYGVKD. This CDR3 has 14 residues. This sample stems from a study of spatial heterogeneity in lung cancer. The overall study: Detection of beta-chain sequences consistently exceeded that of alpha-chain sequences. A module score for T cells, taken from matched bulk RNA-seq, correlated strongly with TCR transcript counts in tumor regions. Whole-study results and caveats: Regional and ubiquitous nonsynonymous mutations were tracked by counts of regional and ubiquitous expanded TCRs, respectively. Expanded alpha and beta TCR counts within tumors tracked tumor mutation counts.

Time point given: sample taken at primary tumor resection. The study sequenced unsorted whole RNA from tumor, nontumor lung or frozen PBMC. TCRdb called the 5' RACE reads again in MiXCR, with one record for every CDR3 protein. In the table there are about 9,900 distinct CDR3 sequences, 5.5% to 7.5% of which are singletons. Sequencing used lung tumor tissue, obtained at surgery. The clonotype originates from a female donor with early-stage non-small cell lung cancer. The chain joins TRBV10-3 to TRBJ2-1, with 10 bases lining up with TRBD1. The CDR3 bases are TGTGCCATCAGCCGGGACAGGGGATCGGATGAGCAGTTCTTC. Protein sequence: CAISRDRGSDEQFF.